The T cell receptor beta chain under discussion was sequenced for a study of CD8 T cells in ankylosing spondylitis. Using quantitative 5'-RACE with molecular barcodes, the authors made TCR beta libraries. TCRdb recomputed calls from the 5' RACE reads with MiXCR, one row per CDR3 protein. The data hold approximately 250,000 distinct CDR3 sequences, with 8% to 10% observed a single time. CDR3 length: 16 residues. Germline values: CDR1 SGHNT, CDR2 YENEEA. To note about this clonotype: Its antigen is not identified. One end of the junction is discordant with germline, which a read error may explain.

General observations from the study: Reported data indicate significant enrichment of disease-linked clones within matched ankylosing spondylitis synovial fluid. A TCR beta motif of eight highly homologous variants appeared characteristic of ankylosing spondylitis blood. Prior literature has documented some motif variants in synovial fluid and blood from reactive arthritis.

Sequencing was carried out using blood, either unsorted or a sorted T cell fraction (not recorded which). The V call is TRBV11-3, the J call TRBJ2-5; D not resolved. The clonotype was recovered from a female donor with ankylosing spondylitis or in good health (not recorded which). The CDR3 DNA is TGTACCAGCAGCTTATCTCCTTGGACCAACCAAGAGACCCAGTACTTC. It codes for CTSSLSPWTNQETQYF.